The T cell receptor (beta chain) under discussion was sequenced for a study of CD8+CD57+ T cells in acquired aplastic anemia. Study overall: Average DNA yield from sorted CD4+ and CD8+ cells was around 3 ug. Roughly 10.8 million reads were obtained on average for healthy donor CD4+ cells.

V gave up 3 bases and J gave up 1 base, with 6 bases separating them. Per the germline V gene, CDR1 is SQVTM and CDR2 is ANQGSEA. CDR3 length: 12 amino acids. CDR3 and TCR beta VDJ profiling relied on a genomic DNA template. MiXCR, run by TCRdb on the reads, gives a single entry per CDR3 protein. There are some 190,000 distinct CDR3 sequences in the sample; 35% to 50% occur only once, and around 3% lies in the top ten. This clonotype originated in a human donor in good health. V usage is TRBV29-1 and J usage is TRBJ1-1; D is unclear. The sample taken for sequencing was sorted CD4+, CD8+, or CD8+CD57+ T cells (not recorded which) from PBMCs. The CDR3 is CSVDRSNTEAFF. CDR3 bases: TGCAGCGTTGATAGGTCGAACACTGAAGCTTTCTTT. The variable domain in full, with the rest retrieved from reference TRBV29-1 and TRBJ1-1, is SAVISQKPSRDICQRGTSLTIQCQVDSQVTMMFWYRQQPGQSLTLIATANQGSEATYESGFVIDKFPISRPNLTFSTLTVSNMSPEDSSIYLCSVDRSNTEAFFGQGTRLTVV.